This T cell receptor (beta chain) was recovered during a study of blood T cell repertoires in COVID-19. The wider study: Some COVID-19 samples were acute and others convalescent; all came from the United States, Italy and Spain.

This CDR3 is 18 amino acids long. Germline V gene lookup returns CDR1 SGHTA and CDR2 FQGTGA. The germline V and J ends were trimmed by 1 base and 0 bases, with 18 bases remaining between them. Original analysis: Amplifying reference gene primers gave estimates of nucleated cell counts. Some clones are missing from TCRdb's copy, which holds only in-frame ones; the method was immunoSEQ multiplex PCR. D and trimming were read from the DNA, whereas the V and J calls and clone size are those reported in that table. Of hundreds of thousands of clones in the sample, 90% were seen once. This TCR was sampled from a woman aged 18-29 years with acute or convalescent COVID-19. Sequencing was done on a sample of peripheral blood. The chain uses TRBV7-3 and TRBJ1-1; weak D call: TRBD1 (6 bases). The CDR3 bases are TGTGCCAGCAGCTTAATCCGACTGGCGAGGACAGTGAACACTGAAGCTTTCTTT. Amino acids: CASSLIRLARTVNTEAFF.